These T cell receptor beta chains were read from a single sample in a study of cytomegalovirus exposure and HLA in healthy donors. Sequencing used immunoSEQ multiplex PCR; TCRdb keeps in-frame clones, though not all of them. In the table there are about 160,000 clones, 85% to 90% of which are singletons. The sequenced sample consisted of PBMCs. Receptors originate from a woman younger than 35 in good health and CMV-seropositive. Each CDR3 is given with its conserved first and last residue. D genes are given only for firm matches. A clone size is listed for some rows: how often the clone was seen (once, few, many), or a class if it is expanded.

cdr3_length | d_call | clone_size | j_call | v_call | cdr3_nt | cdr3_aa
15 | TRBD2 | NA | TRBJ2-1 | TRBV25-1 | TGTGCCAGCAGTGAATATGCTAGCGGGAGAGATGAGCAGTTCTTC | CASSEYASGRDEQFF
15 | TRBD2 | NA | TRBJ2-7 | TRBV4-3 | TGCGCCAGCAGCTTCGCCCTAGCGGCACCCTACGAGCAGTACTTC | CASSFALAAPYEQYF
17 | NA | NA | TRBJ2-7 | TRBV11-2 | TGTGCCAGCAGCCGAGATGGGGGCCGACTCAGGCTTTACGAGCAGTACTTC | CASSRDGGRLRLYEQYF
14 | NA | few | TRBJ1-2 | TRBV15 | TGTGCCACCAGCAGAGTACAGACCGACTATGGCTACACCTTC | CATSRVQTDYGYTF
16 | NA | NA | TRBJ1-5 | TRBV27 | TGTGCCAGCAGTTACCGCAGGGTCGGTTGCAATCAGCCCCAGCATTTT | CASSYRRVGCNQPQHF
16 | TRBD2 | NA | TRBJ2-5 | TRBV5-1 | TGCGCCAGCAGCCTCGGGATGCCTAGCGGGCAAGAGACCCAGTACTTC | CASSLGMPSGQETQYF
15 | TRBD1 | NA | TRBJ1-5 | TRBV19 | TGTGCCAGTAGTACCCCCCAGGGGGCGGTTCAGCCCCAGCATTTT | CASSTPQGAVQPQHF
16 | NA | NA | TRBJ2-4 | TRBV6-5 | TGTGCCAGCAGTTACTCGACACAGGGTGGACTCAACATTCAGTACTTC | CASSYSTQGGLNIQYF
15 | NA | NA | TRBJ1-5 | TRBV9 | TGTGCCAGCAGCGAAGAGGGAACTCGCAATCAGCCCCAGCATTTT | CASSEEGTRNQPQHF
11 | NA | NA | TRBJ1-2 | TRBV9 | TGTGCCAGCAGCGGGGCGTATGGCTACACCTTC | CASSGAYGYTF
15 | NA | NA | TRBJ2-7 | TRBV4-3 | TGCGCCAGCAGCCCTACGGAGGGATTGCTTGGGGAGCAGTACTTC | CASSPTEGLLGEQYF
15 | TRBD2 | NA | TRBJ2-2 | TRBV30 | TGTGCCTGGAGTGTACCGGGACTAGCGACCGGGGAGCTGTTTTTT | CAWSVPGLATGELFF
14 | TRBD1 | once | TRBJ1-3 | TRBV30 | TGTGCCTGGGGAGGACAGGGAGGTGGAAACACCATATATTTT | CAWGGQGGGNTIYF
15 | TRBD1 | NA | TRBJ2-7 | TRBV28 | TGTGCCAGCAGTGCTCGGGGACAGTTGAGATACGAGCAGTACTTC | CASSARGQLRYEQYF
15 | NA | NA | TRBJ2-1 | TRBV28 | TGTGCCAGCCTACCCAGCGGGCCGGGACACAATGAGCAGTTCTTC | CASLPSGPGHNEQFF
17 | TRBD2 | NA | TRBJ2-7 | TRBV5-1 | TGCGCCAGCAAACCGGGACTAGCGGGAGCCCGGATTTACGAGCAGTACTTC | CASKPGLAGARIYEQYF
14 | NA | NA | TRBJ2-5 | TRBV2 | TGTGCCAGCAGTGAGGACTTGGGCCAAGAGACCCAGTACTTC | CASSEDLGQETQYF
13 | NA | once | TRBJ1-1 | TRBV6-4 | TGTGCCAGCAGCCCGGACGGAGGGTATGAAGCTTTCTTT | CASSPDGGYEAFF
14 | NA | NA | TRBJ2-1 | TRBV2 | TGTGCCAGCAAAAGTAGCGGAAATTATTATGAGCAGTTCTTC | CASKSSGNYYEQFF
14 | NA | NA | TRBJ2-7 | TRBV29-1 | TGCAGCACCATTGGCGGGCTGAATTCCTACGAGCAGTACTTC | CSTIGGLNSYEQYF
15 | TRBD1 | NA | TRBJ2-5 | TRBV11-2 | TGTGCCAGCAGCTTATTTGTAGGGGGCAGGGAGACCCAGTACTTC | CASSLFVGGRETQYF
12 | NA | NA | TRBJ2-7 | TRBV7-8 | TGTGCCAGCAGCCTTACTAGCATCGAGCAGTACTTC | CASSLTSIEQYF
13 | TRBD1 | NA | TRBJ2-7 | TRBV9 | TGTGCCAGCAGCGTAAGACAGGGTGACGAGCAGTACTTC | CASSVRQGDEQYF
14 | TRBD1 | NA | TRBJ2-2 | TRBV6-1 | TGTGCCAGCATTAGACAGGGAGTCCTCGGGGAGCTGTTTTTT | CASIRQGVLGELFF
10 | NA | NA | TRBJ2-5 | TRBV25-1 | TGTGCCAGCAGCGAGGAGACCCAGTACTTC | CASSEETQYF
14 | NA | NA | TRBJ1-1 | TRBV27 | TGTGCCAGCAGAGACTGGTCGACGAACACTGAAGCTTTCTTT | CASRDWSTNTEAFF
14 | TRBD2 | NA | TRBJ2-5 | TRBV5-1 | TGCGCCAGCAGCTTGGGGACTAGCTACGAGACCCAGTACTTC | CASSLGTSYETQYF
16 | TRBD2 | NA | TRBJ2-1 | TRBV19 | TGTGCCAGTAGTATAGGGCTAGCGGGTTTGCACAATGAGCAGTTCTTC | CASSIGLAGLHNEQFF
14 | NA | NA | TRBJ1-4 | TRBV11-3 | TGTGCCAGCAGCCTCGGGACAATTAATGAAAAACTGTTTTTT | CASSLGTINEKLFF
15 | TRBD1 | NA | TRBJ2-2 | TRBV19 | TGTGCCAGTAGTTTTGGTCAGGGGGCGGCCGGGGAGCTGTTTTTT | CASSFGQGAAGELFF
13 | NA | NA | TRBJ2-7 | TRBV9 | TGTGCCAGCAGCCGGACGCTAGCGCGGGAGCAGTACTTC | CASSRTLAREQYF